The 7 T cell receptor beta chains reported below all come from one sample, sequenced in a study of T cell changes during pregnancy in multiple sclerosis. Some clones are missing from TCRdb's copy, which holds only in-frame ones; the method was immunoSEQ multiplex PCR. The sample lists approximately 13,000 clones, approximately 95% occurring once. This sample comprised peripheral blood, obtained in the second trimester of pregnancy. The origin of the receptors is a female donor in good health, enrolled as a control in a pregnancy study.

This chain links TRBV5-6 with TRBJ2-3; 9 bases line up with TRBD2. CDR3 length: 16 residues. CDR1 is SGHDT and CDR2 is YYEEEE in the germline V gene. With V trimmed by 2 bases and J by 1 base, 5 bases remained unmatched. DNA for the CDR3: TGTGCCAGCAGCTTATATAGCGGGAGTCGCACAGATACGCAGTATTTT. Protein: CASSLYSGSRTDTQYF.

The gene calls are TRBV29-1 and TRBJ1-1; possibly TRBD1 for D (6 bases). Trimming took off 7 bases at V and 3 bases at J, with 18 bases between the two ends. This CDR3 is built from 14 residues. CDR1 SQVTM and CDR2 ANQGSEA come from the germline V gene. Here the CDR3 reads CSGTLTGADTEAFF. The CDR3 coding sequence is TGCAGCGGGACCCTGACAGGCGCGGACACTGAAGCTTTCTTT.

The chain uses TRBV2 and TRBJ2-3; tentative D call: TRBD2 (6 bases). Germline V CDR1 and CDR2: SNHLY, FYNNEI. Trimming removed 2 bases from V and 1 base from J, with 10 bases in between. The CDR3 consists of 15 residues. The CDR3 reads CASSELSGGTDTQYF. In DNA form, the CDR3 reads TGTGCCAGCAGTGAACTTAGCGGAGGCACAGATACGCAGTATTTT. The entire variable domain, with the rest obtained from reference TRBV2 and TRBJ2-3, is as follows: EPEVTQTPSHQVTQMGQEVILRCVPISNHLYFYWYRQILGQKVEFLVSFYNNEISEKSEIFDDQFSVERPDGSNFTLKIRSTKLEDSAMYFCASSELSGGTDTQYFGPGTRLTVL.

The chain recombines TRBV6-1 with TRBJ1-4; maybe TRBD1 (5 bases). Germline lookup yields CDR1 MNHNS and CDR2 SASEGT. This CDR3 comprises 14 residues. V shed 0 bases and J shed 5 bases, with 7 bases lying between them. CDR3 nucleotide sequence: TGTGCCAGCAGTGAAGCGGGGGGGAATGAAAAACTGTTTTTT. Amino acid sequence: CASSEAGGNEKLFF.

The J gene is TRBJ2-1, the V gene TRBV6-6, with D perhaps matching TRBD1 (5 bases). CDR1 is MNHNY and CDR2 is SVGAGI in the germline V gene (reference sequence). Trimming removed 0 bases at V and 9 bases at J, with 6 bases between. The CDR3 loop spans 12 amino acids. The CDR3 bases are TGTGCCAGCAGTTACTCTCAGGGTGAGCAGTTCTTC. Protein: CASSYSQGEQFF.

The CDR3 sequence: CASSYRSSYEQYF. CDR3 in DNA: TGTGCCAGCAGCTACAGGAGCTCCTACGAGCAGTACTTC. The chain joins TRBV11-3 to TRBJ2-7; D is perhaps TRBD1 (5 bases). The V end lost 4 bases, the J end lost 0 bases, and 7 bases lay between the germline ends. The CDR3 sequence is 13 residues long. Germline-derived CDR1 and CDR2 are SGHNT and YENEEA. Complete variable domain (other parts from reference TRBV11-3 and TRBJ2-7): EAGVVQSPRYKIIEKKQPVAFWCNPISGHNTLYWYLQNLGQGPELLIRYENEEAVDDSQLPKDRFSAERLKGVDSTLKIQPAELGDSAVYLCASSYRSSYEQYFGPGTRLTVT.

In nucleotides, the CDR3 is TGTGCCAGCGTGGGCGCAGGGGTCGAGCAGTACTTC. This encodes CASVGAGVEQYF. This chain connects TRBV6-1 to TRBJ2-7, with D tentatively TRBD1 (6 bases). The CDR3 runs to 12 residues. Trimming removed 8 bases at V and 6 bases at J, with 14 bases between. Per germline, CDR1 MNHNS and CDR2 SASEGT.